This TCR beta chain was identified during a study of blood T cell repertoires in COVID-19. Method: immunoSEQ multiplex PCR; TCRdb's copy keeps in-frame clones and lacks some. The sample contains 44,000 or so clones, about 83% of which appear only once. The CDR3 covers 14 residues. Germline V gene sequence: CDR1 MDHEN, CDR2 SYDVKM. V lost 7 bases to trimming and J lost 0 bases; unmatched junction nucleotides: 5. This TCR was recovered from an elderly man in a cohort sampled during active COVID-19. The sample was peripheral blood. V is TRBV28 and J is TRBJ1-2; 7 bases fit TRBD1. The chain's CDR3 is CASIRDSANYGYTF. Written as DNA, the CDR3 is TGTGCCAGCATCCGGGACAGCGCTAACTATGGCTACACCTTC.